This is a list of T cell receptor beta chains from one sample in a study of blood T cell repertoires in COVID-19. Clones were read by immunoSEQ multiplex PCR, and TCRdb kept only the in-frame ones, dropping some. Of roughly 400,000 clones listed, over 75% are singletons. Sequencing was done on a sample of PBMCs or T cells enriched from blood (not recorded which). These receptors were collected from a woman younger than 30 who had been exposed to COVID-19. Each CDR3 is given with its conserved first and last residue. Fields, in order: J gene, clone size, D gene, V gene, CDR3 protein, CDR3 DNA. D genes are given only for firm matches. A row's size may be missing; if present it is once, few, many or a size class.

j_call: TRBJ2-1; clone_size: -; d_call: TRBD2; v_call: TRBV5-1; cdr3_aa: CASSALAARNNEQFF; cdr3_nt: TGCGCCAGCAGCGCACTAGCGGCCCGGAACAATGAGCAGTTCTTC
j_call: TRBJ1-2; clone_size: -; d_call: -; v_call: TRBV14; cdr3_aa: CASSQDLGRASGYTF; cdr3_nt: TGTGCCAGCAGCCAAGATCTGGGCAGGGCGAGCGGCTACACCTTC
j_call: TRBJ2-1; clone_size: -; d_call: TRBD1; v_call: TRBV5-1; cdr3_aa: CASSLAGTAQRNEQFF; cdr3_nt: TGCGCCAGCAGCTTGGCGGGGACAGCCCAGCGGAATGAGCAGTTCTTC
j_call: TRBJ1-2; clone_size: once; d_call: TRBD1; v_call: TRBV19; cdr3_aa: CASSDRGANYGYTF; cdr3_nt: TGTGCCAGTAGCGACAGGGGCGCTAACTATGGCTACACCTTC
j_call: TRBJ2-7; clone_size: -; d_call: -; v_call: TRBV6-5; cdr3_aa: CASSYSMGPRPYEQYF; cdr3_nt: TGTGCCAGCAGTTACTCGATGGGCCCACGGCCCTACGAGCAGTACTTC
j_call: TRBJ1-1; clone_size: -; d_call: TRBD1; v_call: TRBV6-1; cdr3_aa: CASSETGFGTEAFF; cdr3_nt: TGTGCCAGCAGTGAGACAGGGTTTGGAACTGAAGCTTTCTTT
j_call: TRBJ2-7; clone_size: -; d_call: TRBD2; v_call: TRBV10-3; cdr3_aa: CAISLGTSGGRTYEQYF; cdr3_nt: TGTGCCATCAGCCTCGGAACTAGCGGGGGCCGTACCTACGAGCAGTACTTC
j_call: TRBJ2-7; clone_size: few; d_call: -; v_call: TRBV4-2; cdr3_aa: CASSQVRTDYEQYF; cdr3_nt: TGTGCCAGCAGCCAAGTTCGGACAGACTACGAGCAGTACTTC
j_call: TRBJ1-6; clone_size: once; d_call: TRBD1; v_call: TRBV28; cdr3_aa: CASSLFRGLNNSPLHF; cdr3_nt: TGTGCCAGCAGTTTGTTCAGGGGGCTCAATAATTCACCCCTCCACTTT
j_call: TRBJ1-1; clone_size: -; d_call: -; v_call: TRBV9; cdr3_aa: CASSVAPTGEAFF; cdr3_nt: TGTGCCAGCAGCGTAGCTCCAACCGGTGAAGCTTTCTTT
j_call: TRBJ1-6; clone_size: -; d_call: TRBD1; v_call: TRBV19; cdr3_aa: CASSIDLGTANNSPLHF; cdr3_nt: TGTGCCAGTAGTATAGATCTGGGGACAGCCAATAATTCACCCCTCCACTTT
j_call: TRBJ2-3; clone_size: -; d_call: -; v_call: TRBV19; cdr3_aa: CASQGGLASTDTQYF; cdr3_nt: TGTGCCAGCCAAGGAGGCCTAGCTAGCACAGATACGCAGTATTTT
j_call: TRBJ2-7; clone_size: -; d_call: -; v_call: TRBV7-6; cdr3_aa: CASSGGHSYEQYF; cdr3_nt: TGTGCCAGCAGCGGGGGACATTCCTACGAGCAGTACTTC
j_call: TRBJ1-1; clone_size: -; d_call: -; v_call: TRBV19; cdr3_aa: CASSIFPETEAFF; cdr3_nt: TGTGCCAGTAGTATTTTCCCGGAGACTGAAGCTTTCTTT
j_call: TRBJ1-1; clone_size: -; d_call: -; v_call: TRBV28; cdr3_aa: CASSPLLGMRAEAFF; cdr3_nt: TGTGCCAGCAGTCCCCTTTTGGGGATGAGGGCTGAAGCTTTCTTT
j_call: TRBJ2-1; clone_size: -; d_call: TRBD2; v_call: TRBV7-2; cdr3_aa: CASSLVGLVTDEQFF; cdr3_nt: TGTGCCAGCAGCTTAGTCGGACTAGTGACGGATGAGCAGTTCTTC
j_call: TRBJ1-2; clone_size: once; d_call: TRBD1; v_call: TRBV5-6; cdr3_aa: CASSLGGQAIPYGYTF; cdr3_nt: TGTGCCAGCAGCTTGGGGGGACAGGCCATCCCCTATGGCTACACCTTC
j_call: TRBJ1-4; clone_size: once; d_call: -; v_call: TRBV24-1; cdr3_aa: CAISRGPGEKLFF; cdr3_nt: TGTGCCATTTCGCGGGGGCCGGGTGAAAAACTGTTTTTT
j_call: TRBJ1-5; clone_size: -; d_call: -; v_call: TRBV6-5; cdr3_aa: CASSYSWTDHQPQHF; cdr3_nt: TGTGCCAGCAGTTACTCGTGGACAGATCATCAGCCCCAGCATTTT
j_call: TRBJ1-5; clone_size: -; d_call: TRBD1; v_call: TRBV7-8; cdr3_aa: CASSRTGDQPQHF; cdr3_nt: TGTGCCAGCAGTCGTACAGGGGATCAGCCCCAGCATTTT
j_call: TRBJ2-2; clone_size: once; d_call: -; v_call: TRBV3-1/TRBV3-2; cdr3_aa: CASSQGPNTGELFF; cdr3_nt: TGTGCCAGCAGCCAAGGGCCCAACACCGGGGAGCTGTTTTTT
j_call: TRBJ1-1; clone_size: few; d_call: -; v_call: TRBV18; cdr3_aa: CASSPTGNTEAFF; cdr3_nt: TGTGCCAGCTCACCAACAGGGAACACTGAAGCTTTCTTT
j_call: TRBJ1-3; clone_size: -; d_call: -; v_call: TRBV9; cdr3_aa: CASSVSIGNGNTIYF; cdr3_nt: TGTGCCAGCAGCGTAAGCATCGGGAACGGAAACACCATATATTTT
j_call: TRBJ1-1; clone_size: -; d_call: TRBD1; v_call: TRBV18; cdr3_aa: CASSGTPGQGSTEAFF; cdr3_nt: TGTGCCAGCTCAGGCACACCGGGACAGGGTTCCACTGAAGCTTTCTTT
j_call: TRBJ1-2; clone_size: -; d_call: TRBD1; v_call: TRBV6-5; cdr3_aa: CASMTGGSGYTF; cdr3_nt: TGTGCCAGCATGACAGGGGGTAGTGGCTACACCTTC
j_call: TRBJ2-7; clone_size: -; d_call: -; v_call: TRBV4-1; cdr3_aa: CASSQEGAVMGEQYF; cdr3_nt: TGCGCCAGCAGCCAAGAGGGGGCAGTTATGGGCGAGCAGTACTTC
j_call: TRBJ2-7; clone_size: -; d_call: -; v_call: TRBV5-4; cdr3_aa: CASSGDSDYEQYF; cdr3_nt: TGTGCCAGCAGCGGTGACTCGGACTACGAGCAGTACTTC
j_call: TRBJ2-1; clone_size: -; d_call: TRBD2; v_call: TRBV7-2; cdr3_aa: CASSLAASGYSTNEQFF; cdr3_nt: TGTGCCAGCAGCTTAGCGGCTAGCGGGTACAGTACGAATGAGCAGTTCTTC
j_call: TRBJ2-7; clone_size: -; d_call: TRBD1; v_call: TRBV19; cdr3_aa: CASSFSAGTGSYEQYF; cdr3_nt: TGTGCCAGTAGTTTCTCAGCCGGGACAGGGTCCTACGAGCAGTACTTC
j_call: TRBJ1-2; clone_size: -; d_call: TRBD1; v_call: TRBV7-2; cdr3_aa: CASSSKDRGRWGYTF; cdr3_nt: TGTGCCAGCAGCTCCAAGGACAGGGGGCGTTGGGGCTACACCTTC
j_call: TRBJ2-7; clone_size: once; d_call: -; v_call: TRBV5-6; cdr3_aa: CASSLRSTYVQYF; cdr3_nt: TGTGCCAGCAGCTTGCGGAGTACCTACGTGCAGTACTTC
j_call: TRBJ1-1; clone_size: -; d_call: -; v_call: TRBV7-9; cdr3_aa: CASSPGGMRAEAFF; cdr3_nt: TGTGCCAGCAGCCCCGGGGGGATGAGGGCTGAAGCTTTCTTT
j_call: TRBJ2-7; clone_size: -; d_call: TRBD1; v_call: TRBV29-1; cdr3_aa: CSVEDPGTGNDEQYF; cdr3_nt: TGCAGCGTTGAAGATCCCGGGACAGGGAACGACGAGCAGTACTTC
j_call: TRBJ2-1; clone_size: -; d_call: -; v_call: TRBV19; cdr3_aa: CASSWPGAYNEQFF; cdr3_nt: TGTGCCAGTAGTTGGCCAGGGGCCTACAATGAGCAGTTCTTC
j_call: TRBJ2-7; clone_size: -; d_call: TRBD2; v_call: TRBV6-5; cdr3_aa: CASSLLAGVNEQYF; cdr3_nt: TGTGCCAGCAGCCTACTAGCGGGAGTGAACGAGCAGTACTTC
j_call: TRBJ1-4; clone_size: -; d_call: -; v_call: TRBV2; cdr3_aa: CAIRAGSNEKLFF; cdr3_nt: TGTGCCATAAGGGCGGGGTCTAATGAAAAACTGTTTTTT
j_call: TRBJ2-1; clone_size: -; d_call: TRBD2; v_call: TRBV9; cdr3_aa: CASSVEGGGKNNEQFF; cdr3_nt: TGTGCCAGCAGCGTAGAGGGCGGGGGAAAAAACAATGAGCAGTTCTTC
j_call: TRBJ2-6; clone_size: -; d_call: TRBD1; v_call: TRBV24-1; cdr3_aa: CATSATPGQASSGANVLTF; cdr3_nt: TGTGCCACCAGTGCGACCCCCGGACAGGCGAGCTCTGGGGCCAACGTCCTGACTTTC
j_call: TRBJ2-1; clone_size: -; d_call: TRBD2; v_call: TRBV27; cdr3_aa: CASTEGLAGAREQFF; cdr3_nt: TGTGCCAGCACCGAGGGACTAGCGGGGGCCCGGGAGCAGTTCTTC
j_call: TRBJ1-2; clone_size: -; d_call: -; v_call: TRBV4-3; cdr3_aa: CASSQDFPGQGYGYTF; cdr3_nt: TGCGCCAGCAGCCAAGATTTCCCTGGGCAGGGTTATGGCTACACCTTC
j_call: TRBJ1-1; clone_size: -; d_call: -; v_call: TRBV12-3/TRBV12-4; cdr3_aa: CASSRNTEAFF; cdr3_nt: TGTGCCAGCAGTCGGAACACTGAAGCTTTCTTT
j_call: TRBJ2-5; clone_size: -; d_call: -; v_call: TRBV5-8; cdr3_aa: CASSQTRGWGETQYF; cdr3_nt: TGTGCCAGCAGCCAAACCAGGGGTTGGGGAGAGACCCAGTACTTC
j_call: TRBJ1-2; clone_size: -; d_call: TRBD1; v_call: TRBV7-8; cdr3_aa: CASSLSDRPVILYGYTF; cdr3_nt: TGTGCCAGCAGCCTCTCGGACAGGCCGGTAATCCTCTATGGCTACACCTTC
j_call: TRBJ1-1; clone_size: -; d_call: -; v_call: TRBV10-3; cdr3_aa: CAISGVGEAFF; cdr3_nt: TGTGCCATATCAGGGGTTGGGGAAGCTTTCTTT
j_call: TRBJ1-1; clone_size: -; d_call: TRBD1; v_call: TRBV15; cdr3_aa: CATSRYIGQGESSFF; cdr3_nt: TGTGCCACCAGCAGATACATTGGACAGGGTGAGAGTTCTTTCTTT
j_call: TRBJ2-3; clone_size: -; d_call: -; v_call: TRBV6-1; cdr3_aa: CASSAGRRGPGDTQYF; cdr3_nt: TGTGCCAGCAGTGCTGGTAGGAGGGGCCCGGGGGATACGCAGTATTTT
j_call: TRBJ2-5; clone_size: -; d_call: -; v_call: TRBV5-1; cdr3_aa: CASSFTYQETQYF; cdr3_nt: TGCGCCAGCAGCTTTACTTACCAAGAGACCCAGTACTTC
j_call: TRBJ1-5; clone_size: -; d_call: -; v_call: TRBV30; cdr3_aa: CAWSRGQGLINQPQHF; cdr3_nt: TGTGCCTGGAGCCGAGGGCAGGGGCTGATCAATCAGCCCCAGCATTTT
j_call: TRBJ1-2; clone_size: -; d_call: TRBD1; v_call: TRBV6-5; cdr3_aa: CASKWDRLRGYTF; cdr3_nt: TGTGCCAGCAAATGGGACAGGCTACGTGGCTACACCTTC
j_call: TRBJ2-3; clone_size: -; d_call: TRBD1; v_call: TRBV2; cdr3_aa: CASPGQDTQYF; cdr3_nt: TGTGCCAGCCCGGGACAGGATACGCAGTATTTT
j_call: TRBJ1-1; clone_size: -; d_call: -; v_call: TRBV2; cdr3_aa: CASSGQWNTEAFF; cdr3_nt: TGTGCCAGCAGTGGACAGTGGAACACTGAAGCTTTCTTT
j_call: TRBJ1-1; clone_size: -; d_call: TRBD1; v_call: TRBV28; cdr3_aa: CASSLPTPTGITFF; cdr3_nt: TGTGCCAGCAGTTTACCCACCCCGACAGGGATTACTTTCTTT
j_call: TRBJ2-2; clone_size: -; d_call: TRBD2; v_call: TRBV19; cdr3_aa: CASRSHVLAGYTGELFF; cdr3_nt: TGTGCCAGTCGGTCTCATGTCCTAGCGGGTTACACCGGGGAGCTGTTTTTT
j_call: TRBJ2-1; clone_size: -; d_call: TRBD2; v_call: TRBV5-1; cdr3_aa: CARIAGVSYNEQFF; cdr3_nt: TGCGCCAGGATAGCGGGAGTCTCCTACAATGAGCAGTTCTTC
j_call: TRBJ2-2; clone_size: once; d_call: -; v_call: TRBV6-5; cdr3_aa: CASTHQAGELFF; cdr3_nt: TGTGCCAGCACTCACCAGGCCGGGGAGCTGTTTTTT
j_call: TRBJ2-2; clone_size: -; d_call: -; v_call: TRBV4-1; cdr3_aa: CASSPHPGANTGELFF; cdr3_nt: TGCGCCAGCAGCCCTCATCCCGGGGCGAACACCGGGGAGCTGTTTTTT
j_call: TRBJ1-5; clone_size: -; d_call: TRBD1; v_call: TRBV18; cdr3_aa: CASSPLDRGNQPQHF; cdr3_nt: TGTGCCAGCTCACCCCTCGACAGGGGAAATCAGCCCCAGCATTTT